This T cell receptor (beta chain) comes out of a study of human T cells and chemical hapten exposure (dated by TCRdb to the early 2020s). Study-level background: For sensitization, 2% DPC in acetone was applied to a roughly 2 cm by roughly 2 cm area of upper inner arm skin. Nearly 30 alopecia patients provided blood for TCR sequencing at one to four time points (pre-sensitization, 2, 6 and 24 weeks). Throughout the roughly 25-week study period, patients were also given weekly therapeutic DPC doses on the scalp. Patch tests used Finn chambers with 0.01% DPC on the upper back, scored after 6 days by International Contact Dermatitis Research Group standards. Blood samples were taken from patients before sensitization (week 0) and then at 2, 6 and about 24 weeks after DPC sensitization. Libraries were pooled for sequencing, and variation in per-sample TCR yields was attributed mainly to small differences in library volumes within the pool. Peripheral blood TCR repertoire changes were tracked in vivo in alopecia patients during primary and secondary sensitization to the hapten diphenylcyclopropenone (DPC). Most of the patients in the cohort were female, and the cohort covered alopecia areata with under or over 50% scalp involvement, alopecia totalis and alopecia universalis.

Beyond this particular receptor, the publication reports: Patch test score was positively correlated with the number of PT1 expanded TCRs, with significance at thresholds 8, 16 and 32 but not at 4. After repeated subsampling, the strength of the expansion versus patch-test correlation and the threshold at which it became significant changed. Significantly more large CDR3 similarity clusters were formed by expanded TCRs than by pre-sensitization or healthy control sets, consistent with antigen-driven responses. Alopecia, a presumed autoimmune disease, was present in all patients, so the immune response of the patients might differ from that of healthy individuals. No change with DPC sensitization was found in the number of TCRs above 1 in 1000 frequency, and no evidence of global repertoire structure alterations was found.

The method behind the library was RACE. The sequencer was a NextSeq 500. During library preparation, unique molecular identifiers were attached to individual cDNA molecules so that TCRs could be counted quantitatively and reproducibly. Each blood RNA sample was used to sequence both TCR alpha and TCR beta chains. The paper's data handling went like this. The median number of TCRs per sample was some 100,000, ranging from roughly 23,224 to 690,600. V, J and CDR3 annotation of the TCR reads was performed with the Decombinator software suite. To make PS versus PT1 abundance plots, every sample was subsampled to the same number of TCRs (28,000). TCRs were defined as expanded if absent before sensitization and observed at least eight times at the 2-week time point. Using fastp trimming at Q25 and MiXCR clonotype assembly, TCRdb reanalyzed the public sequencing data and kept in-frame beta chains. All rows with the same CDR3 protein become a single entry with the most common DNA and genes. For this entry, the V and J calls and clone size follow TCRdb and not the study's own pipeline. This sample holds about 120,000 distinct CDR3 sequences; roughly 13% were observed only once. About 0.9% of the sample rests with the top ten.

On this clonotype itself: Its binding antigen is unknown. Base qualities are not provided; no much larger clone lies one nucleotide away.

Explained via the paper, the time point label denotes: patch test 1, 2 weeks after DPC sensitization. The treatment or condition label corresponds to: therapeutic diphenylcyclopropenone sensitization with weekly scalp DPC. At each patch-test visit, blood was drawn before the patch test was applied. To be eligible, patients had to be aged 18 to 70, diagnosed with alopecia and judged suitable for DPC therapy, while pregnant patients were excluded. Unfractionated whole blood was collected in Tempus Blood RNA tubes, and total RNA was extracted from that blood. For this chain, trimming is 5 bases at the V end and 8 bases at the J end, and the number of junction bases without a gene match is 10. Sequences SGHTA (CDR1) and FQGNSA (CDR2) are obtained from the germline V gene. From its cysteine to its phenylalanine, the CDR3 spans 16 amino acids. Only the CDR3 DNA stays, 48 bases, in frame from base 1.

This receptor was identified in a man younger than 30 with alopecia areata. Some clones in this sample may be carry-over from other donors' samples. The sequence links TRBV7-2 to TRBJ1-6, with 9 central nucleotides matching TRBD1. The material was whole blood, obtained in connection with sensitization to the hapten diphenylcyclopropenone (DPC). The CDR3 corresponds to CASSPNLGQGHSPLHF. The nucleotides are TGTGCCAGCAGCCCTAATTTGGGACAGGGCCATTCACCCCTCCACTTT.